This T cell receptor beta chain was identified during a study of blood T cell repertoires in COVID-19. The overall study: Donors in the United States, Italy and Spain gave samples during acute or convalescent COVID-19. Sources were T cells, B-cell-depleted T cells, or PBMCs; the material itself was cDNA or gDNA.

Participant age was about 18 to 89 years, and participants resided in roughly 25 US areas. Cohort assignment relied on participant-reported clinical history. V shed 10 bases, J shed 4 bases, and the junction held 11 bases outside the gene matches. CDR1 and CDR2 (germline): ENHRY, SYGVKD. CDR3 size: 14 residues. Measured with immunoSEQ multiplex PCR; TCRdb has only the in-frame clones, and not every one. This sample has about 260,000 clones, with around 90% found just once. The TCR sequence derives from a man between 45 and 60 years old who had been exposed to COVID-19. The specimen sequenced was PBMCs or T cells enriched from blood (not recorded which). V is TRBV10-3 and J is TRBJ2-3, with TRBD1 matching 7 bases. The CDR3 DNA follows: TGTGCCACCGAGGACAGGCCTAAGTCAGATACGCAGTATTTT. Its protein is CATEDRPKSDTQYF.